This section outlines one TCR beta chain sequence together with its context. Its target is unknown. One entry per CDR3 protein, called by TCRdb with MiXCR from the 5' RACE reads. This sample has more than 450,000 distinct CDR3 sequences; less than 25% occur once, and the top ten carry about 17%. The CDR3 spans 16 residues. From germline, CDR1 is LNHNV and CDR2 YYDKDF (reference sequence). Trimming shortened V by 3 bases and J by 1 base, and 12 bases separated the two germline ends. These data are taken from a study of T cells after yellow fever vaccination. Notes on the study in general: Abundant bulk-population clonotypes could contaminate the FACS-sorted repertoires.

The starting material was PBMCs, obtained about 20 days after the first yellow fever vaccination. This sequence originates from a man aged 18 to 30 who received the YFV17D yellow fever vaccine. This chain uses TRBV15 with TRBJ2-2; D might be TRBD2 (6 bases). The CDR3 DNA reads TGTGCCACCAGCAGCGAAGGGACTCTGAACACCGGGGAGCTGTTTTTT. It yields the protein CATSSEGTLNTGELFF.